A selection of T cell receptor beta chains follows, all from one sample in a study of spatial heterogeneity in lung cancer. TCRdb used MiXCR to reprocess the 5' RACE reads, holding one entry per CDR3 protein. Found here are 39,000 or so distinct CDR3 sequences, 6.5% to 8.5% of them singletons; the top ten hold under 30%. Sample: PBMCs, taken at surgery. Receptor source: a male donor with early-stage non-small cell lung cancer. CDR3s include the opening cysteine and the closing phenylalanine or tryptophan. The order of the fields is D gene, V gene, clone size, J gene, CDR3 protein, CDR3 DNA. A D gene is named only where the DNA matches it firmly. The listing skips clone size in some rows; elsewhere it reads once, few, many or a size class.

D: TRBD2; V: TRBV3-1; size: few; J: TRBJ2-5; CDR3: CASSQDKSRESFRRETQYF; DNA: TGTGCCAGCAGCCAAGATAAATCGCGGGAGTCGTTTCGAAGGGAGACCCAGTACTTC
D: .; V: TRBV6-5; size: .; J: TRBJ1-5; CDR3: CASSGRGWNQPQHF; DNA: TGTGCCAGCAGCGGAAGGGGGTGGAATCAGCCCCAGCATTTT
D: .; V: TRBV6-2/TRBV6-3; size: many; J: TRBJ1-1; CDR3: CASTQTGLKTEAFF; DNA: TGTGCCAGCACCCAAACAGGGTTGAAGACTGAAGCTTTCTTT
D: TRBD1; V: TRBV12-5; size: many; J: TRBJ1-5; CDR3: CAREPGGCDQPQHF; DNA: TGTGCTAGGGAGCCAGGGGGATGCGATCAGCCCCAGCATTTT
D: .; V: TRBV19; size: many; J: TRBJ2-2; CDR3: CASSIEGNTGELFF; DNA: TGTGCCAGTAGTATAGAAGGGAACACCGGGGAGCTGTTTTTT
D: .; V: TRBV2; size: many; J: TRBJ2-1; CDR3: CASRRGGGFNNEQFF; DNA: TGTGCCAGCAGGAGAGGTGGTGGATTCAACAATGAGCAGTTCTTC
D: .; V: TRBV20-1; size: few; J: TRBJ2-7; CDR3: CSARDLGEVFYEQYF; DNA: TGCAGTGCTAGAGATCTAGGAGAAGTTTTCTACGAGCAGTACTTC
D: TRBD2; V: TRBV7-9; size: many; J: TRBJ2-1; CDR3: CAAAERGGFSEQFF; DNA: TGTGCCGCCGCCGAGCGGGGGGGATTTTCCGAGCAGTTCTTC
D: TRBD2; V: TRBV20-1; size: .; J: TRBJ2-2; CDR3: CSAPPGGLAFTGELFF; DNA: TGCAGTGCTCCCCCAGGGGGACTAGCGTTTACCGGGGAGCTGTTTTTT
D: .; V: TRBV11-2; size: many; J: TRBJ1-1; CDR3: CASSLDQGTEAFF; DNA: TGTGCCAGCAGCTTAGATCAGGGCACTGAAGCTTTCTTT
D: .; V: TRBV5-6; size: many; J: TRBJ2-3; CDR3: CASSLVAGGTDTQYF; DNA: TGTGCCAGCAGCTTGGTGGCAGGGGGCACAGATACGCAGTATTTT
D: .; V: TRBV5-1; size: many; J: TRBJ1-1; CDR3: CASSFWGNTEAFF; DNA: TGCGCCAGTTCTTTTTGGGGTAACACTGAAGCTTTCTTT
D: .; V: TRBV11-1; size: many; J: TRBJ2-3; CDR3: CASSLVSPGSDTQYF; DNA: TGTGCCAGCAGCTTAGTGAGCCCTGGGAGTGATACGCAGTATTTT
D: TRBD1; V: TRBV12-3/TRBV12-4; size: many; J: TRBJ1-3; CDR3: CASSLVSRRGQGNTIYF; DNA: TGTGCCAGCAGTTTAGTGTCGCGCAGGGGGCAAGGAAACACCATATATTTT
D: TRBD2; V: TRBV12-3/TRBV12-4; size: many; J: TRBJ2-5; CDR3: CASGGDQETQYF; DNA: TGTGCCAGCGGGGGGGACCAAGAGACCCAGTACTTC
D: .; V: TRBV20-1; size: .; J: TRBJ1-2; CDR3: CSAPALVYGYTF; DNA: TGCAGTGCGCCCGCGTTGGTCTATGGCTACACCTTC
D: .; V: TRBV7-9; size: many; J: TRBJ1-5; CDR3: CASSLTAGKQPQHF; DNA: TGTGCCAGCAGCTTAACGGCAGGAAAACAGCCCCAGCATTTT
D: .; V: TRBV20-1; size: .; J: TRBJ2-2; CDR3: CSASLGNTGELFF; DNA: TGCAGTGCTAGCTTAGGGAACACCGGGGAGCTGTTTTTT
D: .; V: TRBV20-1; size: .; J: TRBJ1-5; CDR3: CSAMPTMKVNQPQHF; DNA: TGCAGTGCTATGCCGACAATGAAAGTGAATCAGCCCCAGCATTTT
D: .; V: TRBV6-2/TRBV6-3; size: many; J: TRBJ1-5; CDR3: CASSPAGASQPQHF; DNA: TGTGCCAGCAGCCCAGCGGGGGCCTCTCAGCCCCAGCATTTT
D: .; V: TRBV7-2; size: .; J: TRBJ2-1; CDR3: CASSGRRRVDEQFF; DNA: TGTGCCAGCAGCGGGAGGAGACGGGTGGATGAGCAGTTCTTC
D: .; V: TRBV29-1; size: many; J: TRBJ2-2; CDR3: CSVEGLASNTGELFF; DNA: TGCAGCGTTGAAGGGCTAGCCTCGAACACCGGGGAGCTGTTTTTT
D: TRBD2; V: TRBV9; size: few; J: TRBJ2-1; CDR3: CASAQGLAGYYNEQFF; DNA: TGTGCCAGCGCTCAGGGACTAGCGGGTTATTACAATGAGCAGTTCTTC
D: .; V: TRBV12-3/TRBV12-4; size: many; J: TRBJ2-1; CDR3: CASRRGTEDEQFF; DNA: TGTGCCAGCAGGCGAGGGACCGAGGATGAGCAGTTCTTC
D: TRBD1; V: TRBV4-3; size: many; J: TRBJ2-3; CDR3: CASSQTGDEGDTQYF; DNA: TGCGCCAGCAGCCAGACAGGGGACGAGGGAGATACGCAGTATTTT
D: .; V: TRBV20-1; size: .; J: TRBJ2-3; CDR3: CSAQESIGTDTQYF; DNA: TGCAGTGCCCAAGAATCGATCGGCACAGATACGCAGTATTTT
D: .; V: TRBV12-3/TRBV12-4; size: .; J: TRBJ1-5; CDR3: CASSYKPNQPQHF; DNA: TGTGCCAGCAGCTACAAACCGAATCAGCCCCAGCATTTT
D: .; V: TRBV16; size: few; J: TRBJ1-2; CDR3: CASSTANYGYTF; DNA: TGTGCCAGCAGTACGGCCAACTATGGCTACACCTTC
D: .; V: TRBV14; size: few; J: TRBJ2-4; CDR3: CASSQDIGIKNIQYF; DNA: TGTGCCAGCAGCCAAGATATAGGAATCAAAAACATTCAGTACTTC
D: TRBD1; V: TRBV7-9; size: .; J: TRBJ2-3; CDR3: CASSLGDRGHTDTQYF; DNA: TGTGCCAGCAGCTTAGGAGACAGGGGGCACACAGATACGCAGTATTTT
D: TRBD2; V: TRBV20-1; size: many; J: TRBJ2-7; CDR3: CSASHRDYGQYF; DNA: TGCAGTGCTTCGCACCGGGACTACGGGCAGTACTTC